These 11 T cell receptor beta chains were all obtained from the same sample, sequenced in a study of T-cell memory formation after mild COVID-19. TCRdb reprocessed the 5' RACE reads via MiXCR and lists one record per CDR3 protein. The table lists about 210,000 distinct CDR3 sequences, roughly a tenth of them singletons. The source material was PBMCs or a T cell subset sorted from them (not recorded which). All receptors come from a man aged 18 to 29 who had mild COVID-19 (a few samples of this study predate the infection). Cell type and time point are not known.

This clonotype was detected a few times. This rearrangement joins TRBV24-1 to TRBJ2-1; D gene ambiguous. This CDR3 contains 12 residues. Trimming left V 5 bases short and J 8 bases short, with 9 bases between. The V gene's germline CDR1 is KGHDR and CDR2 SFDVKD. The CDR3 loop is CATSVWADEQFF. CDR3 nucleotides: TGTGCCACCAGTGTTTGGGCGGATGAGCAGTTCTTC.

This clonotype was observed a handful of times. The chain joins TRBV5-1 to TRBJ2-3; perhaps D is TRBD1 or TRBD2 (5 bases each). The V end lost 0 bases, the J end lost 1 base, and 12 bases lay between the germline ends. The length of the CDR3 is 16 residues. Germline V gives CDR1 SGHRS, CDR2 YFSETQ. The chain's CDR3 is CASSLAVGDGTDTQYF. The DNA of the CDR3 is TGCGCCAGCAGCTTGGCCGTGGGGGATGGCACAGATACGCAGTATTTT.

This clonotype was recorded a few times. The rearrangement uses TRBV29-1 and TRBJ1-4, with TRBD1 as a possible D gene (5 bases). Trimming pared 6 bases from V and 8 bases from J, leaving 10 bases between. The germline CDR1 and CDR2 sequences are SQVTM and ANQGSEA. This CDR3 has 11 amino acids. This chain's CDR3 is CSVAWGEKLFF. In nucleotides, the CDR3 is TGCAGCGTCGCCTGGGGGGAAAAACTGTTTTTT.

This clonotype was recorded a few times. The rearrangement joins TRBV6-5 to TRBJ2-7, with 8 bases matching TRBD1. CDR1 and CDR2 from the germline V gene are MNHEY and SVGAGI. V was pared by 6 bases and J by 8 bases, with 12 bases of the junction left unmatched. The CDR3 sequence is 14 residues long. The CDR3, as DNA: TGTGCCAGCAGCCCTCCGGGACAGGTTGAACAGCAGTACTTC. Translation gives CASSPPGQVEQQYF.

The V gene is TRBV29-1, the J gene TRBJ1-2; no clear D. CDR3 length: 12 residues. Germline CDR1 reads SQVTM; CDR2 reads ANQGSEA. The V gene lost 5 bases and the J gene lost 8 bases, with 15 bases spanning the gap. In DNA, the CDR3 is TGCAGCGTTAATGTCGTAGGGTTGGGCTACACCTTC. Protein product: CSVNVVGLGYTF.

Only a few counts were recorded for this clonotype. The chain has TRBV12-3 or TRBV12-4 and TRBJ2-3; 7 bases match TRBD2. V lost 3 bases, J lost 1 base, and 4 bases stayed unmatched. The CDR3 spans 15 residues. The CDR3 spells CASSFPSGGTDTQYF. CDR3 bases: TGTGCCAGCAGTTTCCCCAGCGGGGGCACAGATACGCAGTATTTT.

The V and J genes are TRBV27 and TRBJ2-6, with a possible D match to TRBD2 (5 bases). Germline V gene data show CDR1 as MNHEY and CDR2 as SMNVEV (reference sequence). The CDR3 is 13 amino acids. The ends were cut back, 10 bases at V and 1 base at J, with 8 bases in the middle. CDR3 in DNA: TGTGCCACTCGGGGTTCTGGGGCCAACGTCCTGACTTTC. Translation: CATRGSGANVLTF. The whole variable domain, remainder taken from reference TRBV27 and TRBJ2-6, is EAQVTQNPRYLITVTGKKLTVTCSQNMNHEYMSWYRQDPGLGLRQIYYSMNVEVTDKGDVPEGYKVSRKEKRNFPLILESPSPNQTSLYFCATRGSGANVLTFGAGSRLTVL.

The chain joins TRBV7-9 to TRBJ2-7; TRBD2 is a possible D gene (5 bases). The CDR3 extends over 15 amino acids. Trimming took 2 bases from V and 6 from J, leaving 17 bases between them. CDR1 and CDR2 (germline): SEHNR, FQNEAQ (reference sequence). CDR3 coding DNA: TGTGCCAGCAGCTTAAGATCGCCAGAGGCGGGCGAGCAGTACTTC. Its translation is CASSLRSPEAGEQYF. Variable domain in full (rest from reference TRBV7-9 and TRBJ2-7): DTGVSQNPRHKITKRGQNVTFRCDPISEHNRLYWYRQTLGQGPEFLTYFQNEAQLEKSRLLSDRFSAERPKGSFSTLEIQRTEQGDSAMYLCASSLRSPEAGEQYFGPGTRLTVT.

This chain connects TRBV10-1 to TRBJ2-1; D is undetermined. CDR1 WNHNN and CDR2 SYGVQD come from the germline V gene (reference sequence). The CDR3 extends over 12 amino acids. Trimming pared 2 bases from V and 10 bases from J, leaving 9 bases between. The CDR3 DNA follows: TGCGCCAGCAGTGAGAATCGTTACGAGCAGTTCTTC. This codes for CASSENRYEQFF.

This clonotype was seen repeatedly, ten times or more. This sequence joins TRBV11-2 and TRBJ2-5; 9 nucleotides line up with TRBD2. The CDR3 is made up of 14 amino acids. J was trimmed by 5 bases and V by 6 bases; bases with no gene match: 7. Germline V gene data show CDR1 as SGHAT and CDR2 as FQNNGV. DNA for the CDR3: TGTGCCAGCAGGTCACTAGCGGGCGGGGAGACCCAGTACTTC. Its translation: CASRSLAGGETQYF.

Only a few counts were recorded for this clonotype. Here the CDR3 DNA reads TGTGCCAGCAGTGAAGGGTGGCAGGGAGGGACAGATACGCAGTATTTT. Its protein is CASSEGWQGGTDTQYF. The chain combines TRBV25-1 with TRBJ2-3; TRBD2 agrees at 7 bases. Germline CDR1 is MGHDK and CDR2 is SYGVNS. There are 16 residues in the CDR3. Trimming removed 2 bases from V and 3 bases from J; junction bases left unmatched: 8.